Ten or more counts support the clone carrying this T cell receptor beta chain. This specimen belongs to a study of T cells in Graves' hyperthyroidism and ophthalmopathy. V lost 5 bases, J lost 8 bases, and 12 bases lay in between. The length of the CDR3 is 13 residues. The germline V gene has CDR1 SEHNR and CDR2 FQNEAQ (reference sequence). Template material for amplifying TCR beta CDR3 regions consisted of RNA transcripts. The TCR CDR3 first-round RT-PCR relied on the HTBI primer set. TCRdb re-called the multiplex PCR reads with MiXCR, one entry per CDR3 protein. Of hundreds of thousands of distinct CDR3 sequences detected, about two fifths appear once; the ten largest clones hold 7.5% to 9.5%.

The sequence was collected from a man aged 18 to 30 with Graves' hyperthyroidism. Source material: blood. The chain couples TRBV7-9 to TRBJ1-4, with D unclear. CDR3 DNA sequence: TGTGCCAGCAGCCCACTACTTCAGGAAAAACTGTTTTTT. This sequence encodes CASSPLLQEKLFF.